This T cell receptor (beta chain) is from a study of T cells after yellow fever vaccination. General study findings and limits: Booster sampling recovered most clones from primary vaccination (96% CD4, roughly 90% CD8). Abundant bulk-derived clonotypes could contaminate FACS-sorted repertoires.

MiXCR, run by TCRdb on the 5' RACE reads, gives a single entry per CDR3 protein. The data contain about 68,000 distinct CDR3 sequences, around 7% of them singletons. Germline-derived CDR1 and CDR2 are KGHDR and SFDVKD. There are 13 residues in the CDR3. V lost 6 bases and J lost 0, with 7 bases in between. This clonotype was counted at least ten times. Its antigen remains unknown. Sample: CD8+ T cells sorted from PBMCs, taken more than 35 days after the first yellow fever vaccination. This receptor was identified in a man aged 18 to 30 who received the YFV17D yellow fever vaccine. This chain joins TRBV24-1 and TRBJ1-1, with D maybe TRBD1 (5 bases). CDR3 bases: TGTGCCACCAGTACAGGCCTGAACACTGAAGCTTTCTTT. Protein sequence: CATSTGLNTEAFF.